The 12 T cell receptor beta chains reported below all come from one sample, sequenced in a study of blood T cell repertoires in COVID-19. Here immunoSEQ multiplex PCR was the method, and the copy in TCRdb shows in-frame clones only, minus some. The sample has under 450,000 clones, around 87% seen once. Sequencing was done on a sample of PBMCs or T cells enriched from blood (not recorded which). The receptors derive from a young man who had recovered from COVID-19.

This chain connects TRBV19 to TRBJ1-5, with D possibly TRBD1 on 5 matching bases. In germline, CDR1 is LNHDA, CDR2 SQIVND (reference sequence). This CDR3 is built from 12 residues. The V end lost 4 bases, the J end lost 4 bases, and 5 bases lay between the germline ends. This chain's CDR3 is CASSTGNQPQHF. The DNA of the CDR3 is TGTGCCAGTAGTACAGGGAATCAGCCCCAGCATTTT.

V and J are TRBV25-1 and TRBJ2-1; D possibly corresponds to TRBD2 (5 bases). Trimming left V 6 bases short and J 7 bases short, with 16 bases between. Germline CDR1 reads MGHDK; CDR2 reads SYGVNS. CDR3 length: 14 amino acids. The CDR3 region has the DNA TGTGCCAGCAGCAACAGTAGAGGGTATAATGAGCAGTTCTTC. Translated, it gives CASSNSRGYNEQFF. The full variable domain, in which reference TRBV25-1 and TRBJ2-1 provide the parts outside the CDR3, is EADIYQTPRYLVIGTGKKITLECSQTMGHDKMYWYQQDPGMELHLIHYSYGVNSTEKGDLSSESTVSRIRTEHFPLTLESARPSHTSQYLCASSNSRGYNEQFFGPGTRLTVL.

This clone was picked up one time. The chain is built from TRBV5-4 and TRBJ1-2; D gene unclear. The germline V and J ends were trimmed by 6 bases and 8 bases, with 11 bases remaining between them. The germline V gene encodes CDR1 SGHNT and CDR2 YYREEE (reference sequence). The CDR3 has 11 amino acids. CDR3 protein: CASTDRGGYTF. The CDR3 coding sequence is TGTGCCAGCACCGACCGAGGAGGCTACACCTTC.

The V gene is TRBV5-1, the J gene TRBJ2-1, with 12 bases fitting TRBD1. The V gene's germline CDR1 is SGHRS and CDR2 YFSETQ. The CDR3 is 16 amino acids. V was clipped by 4 bases and J by 6 bases; unmatched bases: 8. DNA of the CDR3: TGCGCCAGCAGCAGGGGACAGGGGGCACCTGGCAATGAGCAGTTCTTC. Residues: CASSRGQGAPGNEQFF. The variable domain in full, completed from reference TRBV5-1 and TRBJ2-1, reads KAGVTQTPRYLIKTRGQQVTLSCSPISGHRSVSWYQQTPGQGLQFLFEYFSETQRNKGNFPGRFSGRQFSNSRSEMNVSTLELGDSALYLCASSRGQGAPGNEQFFGPGTRLTVL.

The chain employs TRBV2 and TRBJ2-3; possibly TRBD1 for D (5 bases). The CDR3 spans 15 residues. Trimming removed 4 bases from V and 0 bases from J, with 11 bases in between. The germline CDR1 and CDR2 sequences are SNHLY and FYNNEI. CDR3 sequence (DNA): TGTGCCAGCAGTGTATTAGGGGCTAGCACAGATACGCAGTATTTT. Translating gives CASSVLGASTDTQYF.

The V call is TRBV2, the J call TRBJ1-2; D remains unclear. This CDR3 region has 14 residues. In germline, CDR1 is SNHLY, CDR2 FYNNEI. V dropped 8 bases and J dropped 7 bases, with 20 bases sitting between them. The CDR3 DNA reads TGTGCCAGCCGAGAAACATTCCTGGGGAGTGGCTACACCTTC. As protein: CASRETFLGSGYTF.

This clone was picked up one time. V gene TRBV7-2 combines with J gene TRBJ2-1; possible D gene TRBD1, 5 bases. Between the trimmed V and J ends, which lost 5 bases and 6 bases, there was a span of 14 bases. In germline, CDR1 is SGHTA, CDR2 FQGNSA. The CDR3 runs to 14 residues. DNA for the CDR3: TGTGCCAGCAGCCAGCCGAGGCAGGGCAATGAGCAGTTCTTC. The encoded protein is CASSQPRQGNEQFF.

The genes are TRBV27 and TRBJ1-2; TRBD1 matches 8 bases. Germline CDR1 MNHEY, CDR2 SMNVEV (reference sequence). CDR3 size: 14 residues. Trimming at V came to 5 bases and at J to 4 bases, leaving 6 bases not matched to a gene. CDR3 DNA: TGTGCCAGCAGTCGCGGGACAGGCGGCTATGGCTACACCTTC. It encodes CASSRGTGGYGYTF.

V gene TRBV30 combines with J gene TRBJ1-1; D call uncertain. V lost 5 bases and J 2 bases, leaving 12 bases between the germline ends. Germline-derived CDR1 and CDR2 are GTSNPN and SVGIG (reference sequence). This CDR3 contains 13 residues. The CDR3 loop is CAWAWQKNTEAFF. In DNA form, the CDR3 reads TGTGCCTGGGCCTGGCAAAAAAACACTGAAGCTTTCTTT. The entire variable domain, with the rest obtained from reference TRBV30 and TRBJ1-1, is as follows: SQTIHQWPATLVQPVGSPLSLECTVEGTSNPNLYWYRQAAGRGLQLLFYSVGIGQISSEVPQNLSASRPQDRQFILSSKKLLLSDSGFYLCAWAWQKNTEAFFGQGTRLTVV.

This chain connects TRBV11-2 to TRBJ2-1; maybe TRBD2 (5 bases). Per the germline V gene, CDR1 is SGHAT and CDR2 is FQNNGV. V lost 1 base, J lost 3 bases, and 13 bases lay in between. CDR3 length: 16 amino acids. The CDR3 bases are TGTGCCAGCAGCTTAGGGAGCTCGGGGTTCTACAATGAGCAGTTCTTC. Encoded protein: CASSLGSSGFYNEQFF.

This clone was counted only a few times. V gene TRBV7-2 combines with J gene TRBJ2-7; a possible D gene is TRBD1 (6 bases). There are 13 residues in the CDR3. V dropped 5 bases and J dropped 6 bases, with 14 bases sitting between them. Germline V lookup: CDR1 SGHTA, CDR2 FQGNSA. CDR3 nucleotide sequence: TGTGCCAGCAGCACGACAGGTTTCCTCGAGCAGTACTTC. Residues: CASSTTGFLEQYF.

The gene calls are TRBV21-1 and TRBJ1-5; the DNA was not used to check the table's D call, TRBD1. TRBV21-1 is tagged as a pseudogene. This CDR3 has 14 residues. CDR3 nucleotide sequence: TGTGCCAGCAGTACGAGACAGGGCGGTCAGCCCCAGCATTTT. Translation: CASSTRQGGQPQHF.